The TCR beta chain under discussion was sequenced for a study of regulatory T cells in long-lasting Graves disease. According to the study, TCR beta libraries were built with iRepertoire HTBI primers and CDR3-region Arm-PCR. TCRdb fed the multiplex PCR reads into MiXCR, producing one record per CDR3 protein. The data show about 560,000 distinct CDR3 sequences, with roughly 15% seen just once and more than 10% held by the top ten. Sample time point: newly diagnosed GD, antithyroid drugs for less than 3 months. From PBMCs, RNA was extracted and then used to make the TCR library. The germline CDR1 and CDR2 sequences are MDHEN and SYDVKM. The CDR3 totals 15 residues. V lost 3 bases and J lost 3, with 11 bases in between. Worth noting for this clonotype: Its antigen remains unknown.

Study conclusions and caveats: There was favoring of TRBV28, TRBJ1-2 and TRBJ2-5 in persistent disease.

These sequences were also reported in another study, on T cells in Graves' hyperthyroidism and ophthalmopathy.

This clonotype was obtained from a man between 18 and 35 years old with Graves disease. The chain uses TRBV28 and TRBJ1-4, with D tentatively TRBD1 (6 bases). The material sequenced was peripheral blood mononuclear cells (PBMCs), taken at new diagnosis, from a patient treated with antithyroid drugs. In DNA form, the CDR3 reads TGTGCCAGCAGTTTCACCACAGGGTCTAATGAAAAACTGTTTTTT. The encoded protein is CASSFTTGSNEKLFF.